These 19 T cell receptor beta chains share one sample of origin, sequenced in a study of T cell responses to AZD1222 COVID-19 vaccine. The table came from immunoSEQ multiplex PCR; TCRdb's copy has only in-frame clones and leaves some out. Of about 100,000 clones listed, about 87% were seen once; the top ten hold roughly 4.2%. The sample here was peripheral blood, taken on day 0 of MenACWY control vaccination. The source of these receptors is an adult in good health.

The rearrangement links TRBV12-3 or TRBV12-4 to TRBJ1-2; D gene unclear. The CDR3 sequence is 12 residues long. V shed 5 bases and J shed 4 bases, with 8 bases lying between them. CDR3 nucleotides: TGTGCCAGCAGTACTCACTCCTATGGCTACACCTTC. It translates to CASSTHSYGYTF.

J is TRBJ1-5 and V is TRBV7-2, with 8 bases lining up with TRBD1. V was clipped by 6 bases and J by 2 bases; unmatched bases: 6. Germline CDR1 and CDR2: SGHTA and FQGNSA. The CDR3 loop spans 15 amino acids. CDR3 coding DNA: TGTGCCAGCAGTTCCCGGGACAGGCGCAATCAGCCCCAGCATTTT. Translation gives CASSSRDRRNQPQHF.

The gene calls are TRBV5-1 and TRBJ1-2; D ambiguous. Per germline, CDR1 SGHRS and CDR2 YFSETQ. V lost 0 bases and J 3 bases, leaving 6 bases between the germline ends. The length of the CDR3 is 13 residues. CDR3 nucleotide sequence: TGCGCCAGCAGCTTGGCCCCAGACTATGGCTACACCTTC. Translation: CASSLAPDYGYTF.

The CDR3 region is CASSVGWQTYNEQFF. CDR3 sequence (DNA): TGTGCCAGCAGCGTAGGGTGGCAGACCTACAATGAGCAGTTCTTC. V is TRBV9 and J is TRBJ2-1; no clear D. V was trimmed by 0 bases and J by 2 bases, leaving 9 bases between them. CDR1 is SGDLS and CDR2 is YYNGEE in the germline V gene. The CDR3 loop spans 15 amino acids.

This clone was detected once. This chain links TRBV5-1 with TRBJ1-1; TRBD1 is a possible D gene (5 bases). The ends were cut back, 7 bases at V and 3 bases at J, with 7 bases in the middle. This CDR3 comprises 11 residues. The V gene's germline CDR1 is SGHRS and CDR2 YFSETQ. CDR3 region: CASGGDTEAFF. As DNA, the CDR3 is TGCGCCAGCGGGGGGGACACTGAAGCTTTCTTT.

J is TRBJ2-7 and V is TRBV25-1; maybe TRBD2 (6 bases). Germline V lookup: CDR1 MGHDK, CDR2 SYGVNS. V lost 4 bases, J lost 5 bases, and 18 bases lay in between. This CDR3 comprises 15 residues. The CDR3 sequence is CASSVSAGINHEQYF. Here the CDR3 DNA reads TGTGCCAGCAGTGTCTCAGCGGGTATCAACCACGAGCAGTACTTC.

The CDR3 sequence: CASSFDTTFGGGETQYF. In DNA form, the CDR3 reads TGTGCCAGCAGTTTTGATACTACCTTCGGGGGGGGAGAGACCCAGTACTTC. This chain joins TRBV28 and TRBJ2-5; 8 bases map to TRBD2. The CDR3 is made up of 17 amino acids. V shed 3 bases and J 4 bases; nucleotides not matched to a gene: 13. Germline V CDR1 and CDR2: MDHEN, SYDVKM. Drawing the rest from reference TRBV28 and TRBJ2-5, the complete variable domain is DVKVTQSSRYLVKRTGEKVFLECVQDMDHENMFWYRQDPGLGLRLIYFSYDVKMKEKGDIPEGYSVSREKKERFSLILESASTNQTSMYLCASSFDTTFGGGETQYFGPGTRLLVL.

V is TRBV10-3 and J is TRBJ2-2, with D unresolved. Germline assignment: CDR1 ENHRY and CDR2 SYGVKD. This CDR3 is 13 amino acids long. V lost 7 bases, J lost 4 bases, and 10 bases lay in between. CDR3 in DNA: TGTGCCATCATTAATGGGTCCACCGGGGAGCTGTTTTTT. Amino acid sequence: CAIINGSTGELFF.

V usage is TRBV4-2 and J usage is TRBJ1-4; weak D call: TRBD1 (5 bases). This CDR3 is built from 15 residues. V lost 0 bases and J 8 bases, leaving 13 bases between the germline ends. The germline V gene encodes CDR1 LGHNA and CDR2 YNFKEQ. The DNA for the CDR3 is TGTGCCAGCAGCCAAGATACCAGGGTAGGCGAAAAACTGTTTTTT. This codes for CASSQDTRVGEKLFF.

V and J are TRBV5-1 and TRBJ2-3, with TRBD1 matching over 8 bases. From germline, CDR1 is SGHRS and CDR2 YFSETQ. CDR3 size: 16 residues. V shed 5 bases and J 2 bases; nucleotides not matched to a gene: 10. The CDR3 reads CASRSSWTGSTDTQYF. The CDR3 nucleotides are TGCGCCAGCAGGTCATCGTGGACAGGGTCCACAGATACGCAGTATTTT. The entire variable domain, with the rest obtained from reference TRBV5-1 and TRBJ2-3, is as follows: KAGVTQTPRYLIKTRGQQVTLSCSPISGHRSVSWYQQTPGQGLQFLFEYFSETQRNKGNFPGRFSGRQFSNSRSEMNVSTLELGDSALYLCASRSSWTGSTDTQYFGPGTRLTVL.

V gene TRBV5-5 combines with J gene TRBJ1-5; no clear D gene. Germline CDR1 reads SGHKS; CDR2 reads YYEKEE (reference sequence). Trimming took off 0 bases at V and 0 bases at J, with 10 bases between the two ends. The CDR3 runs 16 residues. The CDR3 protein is CASSLEGVGSNQPQHF. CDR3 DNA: TGTGCCAGCAGCTTGGAGGGTGTGGGTAGCAATCAGCCCCAGCATTTT.

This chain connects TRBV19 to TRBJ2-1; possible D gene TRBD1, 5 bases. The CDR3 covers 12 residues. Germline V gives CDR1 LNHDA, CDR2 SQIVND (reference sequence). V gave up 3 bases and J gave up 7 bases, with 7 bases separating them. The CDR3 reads CASSIGANEQFF. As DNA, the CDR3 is TGTGCCAGTAGTATTGGGGCAAATGAGCAGTTCTTC.

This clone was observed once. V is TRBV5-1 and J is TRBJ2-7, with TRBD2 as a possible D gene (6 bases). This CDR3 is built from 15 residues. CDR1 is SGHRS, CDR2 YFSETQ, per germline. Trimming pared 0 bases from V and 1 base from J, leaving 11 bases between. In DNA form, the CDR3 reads TGCGCCAGCAGCTTGGTTAGCGGAGTGTCCTACGAGCAGTACTTC. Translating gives CASSLVSGVSYEQYF.

The chain's CDR3 is CATSRDRTSGGPTDTQYF. The DNA of the CDR3 is TGTGCCACCAGCAGAGATCGGACTAGCGGGGGTCCCACAGATACGCAGTATTTT. This chain connects TRBV15 to TRBJ2-3; TRBD2 matches at 13 bases. CDR1 is LNHNV, CDR2 YYDKDF, per germline (reference sequence). The CDR3 spans 18 residues. Trimming at V came to 0 bases and at J to 2 bases, leaving 5 bases not matched to a gene.

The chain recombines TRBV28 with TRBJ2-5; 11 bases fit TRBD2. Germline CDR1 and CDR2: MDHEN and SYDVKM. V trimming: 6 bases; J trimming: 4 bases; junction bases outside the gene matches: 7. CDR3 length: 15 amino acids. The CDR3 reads CASSTSGGRGETQYF. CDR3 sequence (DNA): TGTGCCAGCAGCACTAGCGGGGGCCGAGGAGAGACCCAGTACTTC.

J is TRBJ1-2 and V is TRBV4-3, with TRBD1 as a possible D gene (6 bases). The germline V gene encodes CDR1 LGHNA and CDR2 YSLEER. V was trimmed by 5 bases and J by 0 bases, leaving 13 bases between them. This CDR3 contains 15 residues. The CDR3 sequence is CASSAGHRANYGYTF. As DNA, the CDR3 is TGCGCCAGCAGCGCTGGTCACAGGGCTAACTATGGCTACACCTTC.

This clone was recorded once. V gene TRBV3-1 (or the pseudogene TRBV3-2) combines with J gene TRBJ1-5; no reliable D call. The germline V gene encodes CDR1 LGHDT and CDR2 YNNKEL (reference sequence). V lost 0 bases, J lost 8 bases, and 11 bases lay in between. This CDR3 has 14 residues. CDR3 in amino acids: CASSQDRVSKPQHF. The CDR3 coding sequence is TGTGCCAGCAGCCAAGATCGGGTTAGTAAGCCCCAGCATTTT.

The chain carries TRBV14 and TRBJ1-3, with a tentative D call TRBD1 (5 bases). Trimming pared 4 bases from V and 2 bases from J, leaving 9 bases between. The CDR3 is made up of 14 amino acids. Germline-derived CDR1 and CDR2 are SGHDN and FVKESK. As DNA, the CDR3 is TGTGCCAGCAGCCTGGGGACTGCTGGAAACACCATATATTTT. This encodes CASSLGTAGNTIYF.

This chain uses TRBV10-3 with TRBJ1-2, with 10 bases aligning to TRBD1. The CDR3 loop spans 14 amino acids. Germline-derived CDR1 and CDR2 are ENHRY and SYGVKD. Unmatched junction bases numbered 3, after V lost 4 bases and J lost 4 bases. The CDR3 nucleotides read TGTGCCATCAGTGGGGACAGGGGCGCCTATGGCTACACCTTC. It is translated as CAISGDRGAYGYTF.